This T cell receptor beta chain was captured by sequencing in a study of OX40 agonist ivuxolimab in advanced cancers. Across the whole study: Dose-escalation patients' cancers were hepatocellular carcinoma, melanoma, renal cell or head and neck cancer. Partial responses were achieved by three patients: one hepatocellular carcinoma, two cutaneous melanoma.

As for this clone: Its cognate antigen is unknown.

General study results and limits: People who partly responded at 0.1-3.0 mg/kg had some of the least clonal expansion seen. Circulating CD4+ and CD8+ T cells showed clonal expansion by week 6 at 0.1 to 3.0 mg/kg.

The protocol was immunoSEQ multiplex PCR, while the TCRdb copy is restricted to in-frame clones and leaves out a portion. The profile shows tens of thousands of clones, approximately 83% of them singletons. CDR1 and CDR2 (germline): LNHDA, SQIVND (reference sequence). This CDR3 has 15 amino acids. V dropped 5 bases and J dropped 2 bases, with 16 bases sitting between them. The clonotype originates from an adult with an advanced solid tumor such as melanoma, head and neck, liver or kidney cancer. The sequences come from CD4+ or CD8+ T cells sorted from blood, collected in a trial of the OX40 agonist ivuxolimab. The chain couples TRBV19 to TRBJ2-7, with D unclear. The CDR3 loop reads CASSFGVNPAYEQYF. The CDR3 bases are TGTGCCAGTAGTTTCGGAGTAAACCCGGCCTACGAGCAGTACTTC.